The source of this T cell receptor (beta chain) is a study of T cell responses to AZD1222 COVID-19 vaccine. This CDR3 region has 13 residues. Trimming took off 3 bases at V and 3 bases at J, with 9 bases between the two ends. Generated by immunoSEQ multiplex PCR, the TCRdb table keeps only in-frame clones and is missing some. Of 27,000 or so clones listed, about 90% are singletons. With regard to this clone: The antigen is not known. This specimen includes other DNA sequences encoding the same CDR3.

General study results and limits: Vaccine-related CD4 TCRs covered spike, predominating at 160-218 and 743-854. Once two AZD1222 doses were given, Spike-specific TCR breadth and depth went up. Scientists sampled the repertoires only once the peak T cell response had passed.

The starting material was peripheral blood, obtained 28 days after the second AZD1222 dose. This receptor was taken from an adult who received the AZD1222 COVID-19 vaccine. The chain carries TRBV12-3 or TRBV12-4 and TRBJ2-7; the D gene is possibly TRBD1 (6 bases). CDR3 sequence (DNA): TGTGCCAGCAGTTTTAAGGGGGTCTACGAGCAGTACTTC. Translation: CASSFKGVYEQYF.